This passage covers 6 T cell receptor beta chains from one sample sequenced in a study of OX40 agonist ivuxolimab in advanced cancers. The repertoire was sequenced with immunoSEQ multiplex PCR; TCRdb's copy has only in-frame clones and lacks some. This sample carries 50,000 to 65,000 clones, 81% of them seen once, and the ten largest clones take around 1%. Sample: CD4+ or CD8+ T cells sorted from blood, taken in a trial of the OX40 agonist ivuxolimab. These receptors were collected from an adult with an advanced solid tumor such as melanoma, head and neck, liver or kidney cancer.

V is TRBV27 and J is TRBJ1-1; TRBD1 might be the D (5 bases). CDR1 is MNHEY and CDR2 is SMNVEV in the germline V gene (reference sequence). The V and J ends lost 4 bases and 1 base respectively, with 13 bases between them. The CDR3 has 15 amino acids. As DNA, the CDR3 is TGTGCCAGCAGTTATGGCCGGGGGGGGAACACTGAAGCTTTCTTT. Translated: CASSYGRGGNTEAFF.

This rearrangement joins TRBV7-8 to TRBJ2-7; D might be TRBD2 (5 bases). Deletions cut 5 bases from V and 5 bases from J, with 13 bases between. The CDR3 runs 13 residues. Germline V gives CDR1 SGHVS, CDR2 FQNEAQ. CDR3 coding DNA: TGTGCCAGCAGCGGCCCGCACGGGAACGAGCAGTACTTC. It translates to CASSGPHGNEQYF. The complete variable domain, with remaining parts taken from reference TRBV7-8 and TRBJ2-7, reads GAGVSQSPRYKVAKRGQDVALRCDPISGHVSLFWYQQALGQGPEFLTYFQNEAQLDKSGLPSDRFFAERPEGSVSTLKIQRTQQEDSAVYLCASSGPHGNEQYFGPGTRLTVT.

J is TRBJ2-7 and V is TRBV7-2; TRBD1 agrees at 7 bases. CDR3 length equals 16 residues. The germline CDR1 and CDR2 sequences are SGHTA and FQGNSA. V was pared by 4 bases and J by 0 bases, with 9 bases of the junction left unmatched. In nucleotides, the CDR3 is TGTGCCAGCAGCTCCATGGACAGGCAGGGCTCCTACGAGCAGTACTTC. Translating it yields CASSSMDRQGSYEQYF. The whole variable domain, remainder taken from reference TRBV7-2 and TRBJ2-7, is GAGVSQSPSNKVTEKGKDVELRCDPISGHTALYWYRQSLGQGLEFLIYFQGNSAPDKSGLPSDRFSAERTGGSVSTLTIQRTQQEDSAVYLCASSSMDRQGSYEQYFGPGTRLTVT.

J is TRBJ1-6 and V is TRBV27, with 9 bases fitting TRBD1. V was clipped by 0 bases and J by 7 bases; unmatched bases: 7. The CDR3 extends over 17 amino acids. Germline-derived CDR1 and CDR2 are MNHEY and SMNVEV (reference sequence). The CDR3 region is CASSLSITGTGNSPLHF. DNA of the CDR3: TGTGCCAGCAGTTTATCGATAACGGGGACAGGGAATTCACCCCTCCACTTT.

This clone was seen a single time. The chain recombines TRBV9 with TRBJ2-5; the D is unclear. This CDR3 spans 14 amino acids. Germline-derived CDR1 and CDR2 are SGDLS and YYNGEE. V lost 5 bases, J lost 5 bases, and 16 bases lay in between. The CDR3 DNA follows: TGTGCCAGCAGTCCCGAAATTGGATCGGAGACCCAGTACTTC. This codes for CASSPEIGSETQYF.

V and J are TRBV5-4 and TRBJ1-2; 7 nucleotides agree with TRBD1. This CDR3 has 14 residues. V shed 6 bases and J 6 bases; nucleotides not matched to a gene: 11. Germline V CDR1 and CDR2: SGHNT, YYREEE (reference sequence). The CDR3 loop reads CASTTDRAVHGYTF. Here the CDR3 DNA reads TGTGCCAGCACCACAGACAGGGCCGTCCATGGCTACACCTTC.